This T cell receptor (beta chain) was recovered during a study of T cells in Graves' hyperthyroidism and ophthalmopathy. General study results and limits: For ophthalmopathy, model prediction preceded onset by a median roughly 6.2 months. Blood held most thyroid clonotypes expanded above 0.001 frequency.

Hyperthyroidism of Graves' type that showed no ophthalmopathy progression within 18 months was stable. Patients were excluded for uncontrolled infection, other autoimmune disease, pregnancy or lactation. Concerning this clonotype itself: Its antigen is as yet unknown.

The CDR3 has 18 residues. Germline lookup yields CDR1 KGHSH and CDR2 LQKENI. With V trimmed by 5 bases and J by 0 bases, 7 bases remained unmatched. Amplified TCR beta CDR3 regions came from RNA transcripts. The HTBI set primed first-round TCR CDR3 RT-PCR. TCRdb called the multiplex PCR reads again in MiXCR, with one record for every CDR3 protein. The sample consists of approximately 640,000 distinct CDR3 sequences, roughly 16% of them appearing once. The receptor's source is a woman younger than 45 with Graves' hyperthyroidism. Sequencing input: blood. This chain uses TRBV18 with TRBJ2-3; 14 positions agree with TRBD2. CDR3 protein: CASSTGLAGVTSTDTQYF. The CDR3 DNA is TGTGCCAGCTCAACGGGACTAGCGGGAGTAACTAGCACAGATACGCAGTATTTT.